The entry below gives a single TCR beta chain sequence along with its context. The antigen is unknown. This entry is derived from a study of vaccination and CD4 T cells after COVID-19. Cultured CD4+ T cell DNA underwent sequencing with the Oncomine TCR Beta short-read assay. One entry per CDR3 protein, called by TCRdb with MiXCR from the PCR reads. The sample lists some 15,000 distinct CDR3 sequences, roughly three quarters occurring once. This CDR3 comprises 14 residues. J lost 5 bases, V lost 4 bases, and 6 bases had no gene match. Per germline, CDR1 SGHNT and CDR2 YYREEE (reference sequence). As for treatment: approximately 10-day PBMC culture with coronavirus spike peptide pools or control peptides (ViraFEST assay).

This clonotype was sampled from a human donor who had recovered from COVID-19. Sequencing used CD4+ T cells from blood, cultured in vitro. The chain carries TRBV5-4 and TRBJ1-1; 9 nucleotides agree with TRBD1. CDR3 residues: CASSLQGAGTEAFF. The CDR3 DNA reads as TGTGCCAGCAGCCTACAGGGGGCGGGGACTGAAGCTTTCTTT.